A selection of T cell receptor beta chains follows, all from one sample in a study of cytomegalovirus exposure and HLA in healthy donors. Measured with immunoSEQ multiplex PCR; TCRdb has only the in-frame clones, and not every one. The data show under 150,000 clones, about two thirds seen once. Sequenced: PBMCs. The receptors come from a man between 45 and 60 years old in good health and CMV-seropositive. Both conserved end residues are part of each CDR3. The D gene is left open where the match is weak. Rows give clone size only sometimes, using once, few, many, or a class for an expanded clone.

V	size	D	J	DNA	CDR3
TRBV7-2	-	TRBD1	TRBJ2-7	TGTGCCAGCAGCTTAGGCACAGGGGTTAAGGGGGTGGAGGACTTC	CASSLGTGVKGVEDF
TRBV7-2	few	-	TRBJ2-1	TGTGCCAGCAGACTTACTACTGGATCCTACAATGAGCAGTTCTTC	CASRLTTGSYNEQFF
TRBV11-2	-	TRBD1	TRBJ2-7	TGTGCCAGCAGCTTTCGGGACAGCTCCTACGAGCAGTACTTC	CASSFRDSSYEQYF
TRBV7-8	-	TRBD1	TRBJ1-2	TGTGCCAGCAGCTCGGGGGCCGGGACAGGGGTTTACTATGGCTACACCTTC	CASSSGAGTGVYYGYTF
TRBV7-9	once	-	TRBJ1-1	TGTGCCAGCAGCCCTTCACAGGGTAAGGACACTGAAGCTTTCTTT	CASSPSQGKDTEAFF
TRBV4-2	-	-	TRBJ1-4	TGTGCCAGCAGCCGTCGGGGTAGGCATGAAAAACTGTTTTTT	CASSRRGRHEKLFF
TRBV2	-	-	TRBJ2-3	TGTGCCAGTAAGCGGTCTTCAGATACGCAGTATTTT	CASKRSSDTQYF
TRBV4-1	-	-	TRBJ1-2	TGCGCCAGCAGCCAGGAGCGATCCGGCTACACCTTC	CASSQERSGYTF
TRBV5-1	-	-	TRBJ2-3	TGCGCCAGCAGCTTGGAAGGGGCAACAGGTCTTCATACGCAGTATTTT	CASSLEGATGLHTQYF
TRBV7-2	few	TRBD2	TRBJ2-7	TGTGCCAGCAGCACTGGACTAGCGGGACCGTACGAGCAGTACTTC	CASSTGLAGPYEQYF
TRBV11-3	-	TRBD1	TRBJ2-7	TGTGCCAGCGGTAGACAGGGGTTCGGCTACGAGCAGTACTTC	CASGRQGFGYEQYF
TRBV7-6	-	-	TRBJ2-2	TGTGCCAGCAGCTTCGGGAACACCGGGGAGCTGTTTTTT	CASSFGNTGELFF
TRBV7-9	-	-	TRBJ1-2	TGTGCCAGCAGCTTAGGGACAGCTAACTATGGCTACACCTTC	CASSLGTANYGYTF
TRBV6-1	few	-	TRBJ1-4	TGTGCCAGGGGGGGAGGCGGCTATAATGAAAAACTGTTTTTT	CARGGGGYNEKLFF
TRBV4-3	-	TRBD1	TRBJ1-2	TGCGCTAGCAGCCAAGACGACCCGACAGGGGCTTATGGCTACACCTTC	CASSQDDPTGAYGYTF
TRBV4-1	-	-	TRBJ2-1	TGCGCCAGCAGCCAAGAGGGCGGGGGCCCCGGGTTGGGTGAGCAGTTCTTC	CASSQEGGGPGLGEQFF
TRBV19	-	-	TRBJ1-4	TGTGCCAGTAATGGCCAGGGGCGTGAAAAACTGTTTTTT	CASNGQGREKLFF
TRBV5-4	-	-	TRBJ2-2	TGTGCCAGCAGCTTGGAGCAGACTGGCGGGGAGCTGTTTTTT	CASSLEQTGGELFF
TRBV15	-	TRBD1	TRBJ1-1	TGTGCCACCAGCCGAGGACAGGGAGGAACTGAAGCTTTCTTT	CATSRGQGGTEAFF
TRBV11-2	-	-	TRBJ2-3	TGTGCCAGCAGCTTAGATCACGGGGGAACGGATACGCAGTATTTT	CASSLDHGGTDTQYF
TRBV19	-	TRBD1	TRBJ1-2	TGTGCCAGTAGTGGGGGGGCCGGGACAGGGCCGGGGTATGGCTACACCTTC	CASSGGAGTGPGYGYTF
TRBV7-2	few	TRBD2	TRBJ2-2	TGTGCCAGCAGCGGGTCGGGACTAGCCGGCACCGGGGAGCTGTTTTTT	CASSGSGLAGTGELFF
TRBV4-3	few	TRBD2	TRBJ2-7	TGCGCCAGCAGCCAAGCCCGCGGACTAGCGGGCGAGCAGTACTTC	CASSQARGLAGEQYF